This T cell receptor beta chain was obtained from a study of T-cell reconstitution after alpha-beta-depleted transplantation in children. Findings of the study overall: T-cell counts and diversity were attributed mostly to newly produced T cells one year after transplant.

Unique molecular identifiers were incorporated during preparation of the TCRbeta library. TCRdb independently ran MiXCR on the PCR reads; one entry per CDR3 protein. This sample has approximately 270,000 distinct CDR3 sequences; about 24% occur once, and the top ten carry under 5.5%. This clonotype was seen a few times. The antigen remains unidentified. This clonotype was obtained from a female patient aged 2-10 years who had a stem cell transplant for congenital amegakaryocytic thrombocytopenia, so the T cells may come from the graft donor. This specimen was PBMCs, mostly from graft donor cells, taken 360 days after TCRalphabeta/CD19-depleted stem cell transplant.

As DNA, the CDR3 is TGCAGTGCCAGACTAGCGGGAGCCTACAATGAGCAGTTCTTC. Protein product: CSARLAGAYNEQFF. The rearrangement uses TRBV20-1 and TRBJ2-1; 12 nucleotides agree with TRBD2. The CDR3 is made up of 14 amino acids. The ends lost 6 bases at V and 2 bases at J; junction bases unmatched: 2. The germline V gene encodes CDR1 DFQATT and CDR2 SNEGSKA (reference sequence).